This TCR beta chain was captured by sequencing in a study of T and B cells in COVID-19 patients. BIOMED2 TRB-A/B primer pools were used in multiplex TRB PCR. TCRdb called the multiplex PCR reads again in MiXCR, with one record for every CDR3 protein. This table holds about 23,000 distinct CDR3 sequences, around 28% found once. A word on this clonotype: Its antigen is as yet unknown.

Study-wide points: At recovery TRB diversity and richness exceeded healthy donors, after highly clonal active COVID-19 repertoires.

V trimming: 7 bases; J trimming: 3 bases; junction bases outside the gene matches: 4. The CDR3 is 13 residues long. The germline V gene has CDR1 SGHDT and CDR2 YYEEEE. From blood, about 250-500 ng of genomic DNA served as TRB template. What was sequenced was blood. This sequence was found in a human donor who had recovered from COVID-19. The rearrangement uses TRBV5-6 and TRBJ1-5; 7 nucleotides line up with TRBD1. CDR3: CASRDSLNQPQHF. The CDR3, as DNA: TGTGCCAGCCGGGACAGCCTCAATCAGCCCCAGCATTTT.